This TCR beta chain was obtained from a study of T cell responses to AZD1222 COVID-19 vaccine. Study results and caveats: All repertoire sampling was performed exclusively after the peak T cell response. The sample set comprised mostly white British donors with more females, and clonal diversity was possibly underestimated.

Method: immunoSEQ multiplex PCR; TCRdb's copy keeps in-frame clones and lacks some. Of about 86,000 clones listed, more than 75% are singletons. As regards this clone: Its antigen remains unidentified.

The CDR3 contains 12 residues. Germline V lookup: CDR1 LNHDA, CDR2 SQIVND (reference sequence). V shed 6 bases and J shed 3 bases, with 6 bases lying between them. The sample here was peripheral blood, taken on day 0 of AZD1222 vaccination. The chain is built from TRBV19 and TRBJ1-5, with D maybe TRBD1 (5 bases). The clonotype comes from an adult in good health. In nucleotides, the CDR3 is TGTGCCAGTAGGGGGGTCAATCAGCCCCAGCATTTT. Protein product: CASRGVNQPQHF.